These 17 T cell receptor beta chains were sequenced from one sample in a study of blood T cell repertoires in COVID-19. Measured with immunoSEQ multiplex PCR; TCRdb has only the in-frame clones, and not every one. The sample contains 170,000 or so clones, around 87% of which appear only once. The sample was peripheral blood. These TCRs come from a man in his forties with active or convalescent COVID-19.

The V gene is TRBV7-9, the J gene TRBJ1-1; 8 bases line up with TRBD1. Trimming removed 6 bases from V and 6 bases from J; junction bases left unmatched: 6. The CDR3 has 13 residues. Germline assignment: CDR1 SEHNR and CDR2 FQNEAQ (reference sequence). This CDR3 is CASSSGGASEAFF. In DNA form, the CDR3 reads TGTGCCAGCAGTTCAGGGGGCGCCTCTGAAGCTTTCTTT.

The chain recombines TRBV10-3 with TRBJ2-3; 13 nucleotides agree with TRBD2. The germline V gene encodes CDR1 ENHRY and CDR2 SYGVKD. Trimming took 5 bases from V and 2 from J; bases not matched to a gene: 7. The CDR3 runs 17 residues. In nucleotides, the CDR3 is TGTGCCATCAGTCCCGGACTAGCGGGGGCCTTCACAGATACGCAGTATTTT. Amino acid sequence: CAISPGLAGAFTDTQYF.

This clone was seen a handful of times. The rearrangement links TRBV7-8 to TRBJ2-1; the D gene is possibly TRBD2 (7 bases). Trimming stripped 0 bases from V and 1 base from J, with 10 bases between. Germline CDR1 is SGHVS and CDR2 is FQNEAQ. The length of the CDR3 is 16 residues. CDR3 residues: CASSLAGGHSYNEQFF. CDR3 coding DNA: TGTGCCAGCAGCTTAGCCGGGGGGCATTCCTACAATGAGCAGTTCTTC.

This chain links TRBV6-5 with TRBJ1-1, with 9 bases fitting TRBD1. Trimming removed 6 bases from V and 5 bases from J; junction bases left unmatched: 7. The CDR3 has 14 residues. The V gene's germline CDR1 is MNHEY and CDR2 SVGAGI. In DNA form, the CDR3 reads TGTGCCAGCAGAGTAACAGGGGGCGGAACTGAAGCTTTCTTT. Its protein product is CASRVTGGGTEAFF.

This chain joins TRBV2 and TRBJ1-4, with TRBD1 matching 7 bases. The germline CDR1 and CDR2 sequences are SNHLY and FYNNEI. The CDR3 length is 14 residues. J gave up 6 bases and V 4 bases, and 5 bases lay outside the gene matches. Written as DNA, the CDR3 is TGTGCCAGCAGTGGACAGGGCAAAGATGAAAAACTGTTTTTT. Protein: CASSGQGKDEKLFF.

This chain links TRBV2 with TRBJ2-3; D is undetermined. Trimming took 0 bases from V and 1 from J, leaving 14 bases between them. Germline CDR1 is SNHLY and CDR2 is FYNNEI. The CDR3 has 17 amino acids. CDR3 nucleotide sequence: TGTGCCAGCAGTGAAGCGGTCAGAGGTTTTGGCACAGATACGCAGTATTTT. Encoded protein: CASSEAVRGFGTDTQYF.

The J gene is TRBJ2-2, the V gene TRBV5-1, with TRBD1 matching 7 bases. The germline gives CDR1 SGHRS, CDR2 YFSETQ. V was clipped by 4 bases and J by 0 bases; unmatched bases: 6. The CDR3 loop spans 16 amino acids. Here the CDR3 reads CASSRYGTANTGELFF. The CDR3 bases are TGCGCCAGCAGCCGTTACGGGACAGCGAACACCGGGGAGCTGTTTTTT.

This sequence joins TRBV20-1 and TRBJ1-6, with D perhaps matching TRBD1 (5 bases). The germline CDR1 and CDR2 sequences are DFQATT and SNEGSKA (reference sequence). The V end was cut by 3 bases, the J end by 7 bases, with 10 bases between. The CDR3 consists of 13 residues. The CDR3 is CSASLGGNSPLHF. The CDR3, as DNA: TGCAGTGCTAGTCTGGGGGGAAATTCACCCCTCCACTTT.

The chain recombines TRBV4-2 with TRBJ2-3, with 9 nucleotides matching TRBD2. Germline values: CDR1 LGHNA, CDR2 YNFKEQ. Trimming removed 1 base from V and 4 bases from J; junction bases left unmatched: 9. The CDR3 has 17 residues. The CDR3, as DNA: TGTGCCAGCAGCCAAGTAAATAGCGGGGGCGGGGCAGATACGCAGTATTTT. Translation gives CASSQVNSGGGADTQYF.

This clone was seen only a few times. This chain links TRBV24-1 with TRBJ1-1; tentative D call: TRBD1 (6 bases). The CDR3 runs to 14 residues. V gave up 10 bases and J gave up 1 base, with 15 bases separating them. CDR1 and CDR2 (germline): KGHDR, SFDVKD. CDR3 sequence reads: CATTMGHRNTEAFF. The CDR3 DNA sequence: TGTGCCACGACGATGGGACACCGGAACACTGAAGCTTTCTTT.

This chain links TRBV2 with TRBJ2-3; TRBD2 matches at 7 bases. CDR1 and CDR2 (germline): SNHLY, FYNNEI. This CDR3 region has 16 residues. V shed 0 bases and J 0 bases; nucleotides not matched to a gene: 3. The CDR3 sequence is CASSEAPSGSTDTQYF. CDR3 nucleotides: TGTGCCAGCAGTGAAGCGCCTAGCGGCAGCACAGATACGCAGTATTTT. The complete variable domain, with remaining parts taken from reference TRBV2 and TRBJ2-3, reads EPEVTQTPSHQVTQMGQEVILRCVPISNHLYFYWYRQILGQKVEFLVSFYNNEISEKSEIFDDQFSVERPDGSNFTLKIRSTKLEDSAMYFCASSEAPSGSTDTQYFGPGTRLTVL.

This chain connects TRBV19 to TRBJ1-1, with TRBD1 matching 9 bases. CDR1 and CDR2 (germline): LNHDA, SQIVND (reference sequence). This CDR3 spans 14 amino acids. The trim removed 5 bases at V and 4 bases at J, leaving 5 bases unmatched. The DNA for the CDR3 is TGTGCCAGTAGTCAAGGACAGGGGACCACTGAAGCTTTCTTT. Translating gives CASSQGQGTTEAFF.

The chain has TRBV27 and TRBJ1-3, with no clear D. The CDR3 runs 20 residues. Trimming removed 2 bases at V and 0 bases at J, with 23 bases between. CDR1 and CDR2 from the germline V gene are MNHEY and SMNVEV (reference sequence). The CDR3 coding sequence is TGTGCCAGCAGTTTACATCCCGGGGAGGGCCCCTTCTTCTCTGGAAACACCATATATTTT. Translation: CASSLHPGEGPFFSGNTIYF.

V is TRBV6-2 or TRBV6-3 and J is TRBJ1-4, with 12 bases that match TRBD1. The CDR3 loop spans 16 amino acids. The germline V gene has CDR1 MNHEY and CDR2 SVGEGT. The ends lost 2 bases at V and 6 bases at J; junction bases unmatched: 4. Here the CDR3 DNA reads TGTGCCAGCAGTTACCGGGGGACAGGGGGCTATGAAAAACTGTTTTTT. Its translation is CASSYRGTGGYEKLFF.

The CDR3 protein is CASRPQGLNTGELFF. The CDR3 nucleotides read TGTGCCAGCAGGCCCCAGGGACTCAACACCGGGGAGCTGTTTTTT. The chain has TRBV2 and TRBJ2-2, with D tentatively TRBD2 (6 bases). Trimming stripped 6 bases from V and 2 bases from J, with 13 bases between. CDR1 and CDR2 (germline): SNHLY, FYNNEI. The CDR3 loop spans 15 amino acids.

The rearrangement links TRBV5-1 to TRBJ2-2, with TRBD2 matching over 13 bases. Germline V lookup: CDR1 SGHRS, CDR2 YFSETQ. CDR3 length: 18 residues. Trimming took 3 bases from V and 4 from J; bases not matched to a gene: 9. In DNA, the CDR3 is TGCGCCAGCAGCTCCCACACTAGCGGGGGGGCCATCACCGGGGAGCTGTTTTTT. Translated: CASSSHTSGGAITGELFF.

This sequence joins TRBV7-9 and TRBJ1-1; 9 nucleotides agree with TRBD1. The CDR3 has 15 amino acids. Germline V gene data show CDR1 as SEHNR and CDR2 as FQNEAQ (reference sequence). The V gene end was trimmed by 1 base and the J gene end by 5 bases; junction bases not matched to a gene: 5. The CDR3 DNA follows: TGTGCCAGCAGCTTAGTAAGGGACAGGGCGACTGAAGCTTTCTTT. It specifies CASSLVRDRATEAFF.